This TCR beta chain was captured in a study of cytomegalovirus exposure and HLA in healthy donors. On this clone itself: Its antigen is unidentified.

Study-level points and caveats: HLA-A and HLA-B allele assignments for most subjects were reportedly predicted accurately using TCR beta sequences. Presence/absence analyses supposed approximately even sequencing depth among donors.

Germline assignment: CDR1 SGHRS and CDR2 YFSETQ. The CDR3 runs to 15 residues. V lost 0 bases and J lost 5, with 15 bases in between. The PCR contained 60 Vbeta and 13 Jbeta primers. Produced via immunoSEQ multiplex PCR; TCRdb's table is partial and in-frame only. The sample shows about 190,000 clones, approximately 75% of them seen only once. This clonotype originated in a man younger than 45 in good health and CMV-seropositive. The gene calls are TRBV5-1 and TRBJ2-7, with a weak D call TRBD2 (7 bases). Sequencing was done on a sample of PBMCs. CDR3 sequence: CASSLARGGEDEQYF. Written as DNA, the CDR3 is TGCGCCAGCAGCTTGGCCAGGGGAGGGGAGGACGAGCAGTACTTC.